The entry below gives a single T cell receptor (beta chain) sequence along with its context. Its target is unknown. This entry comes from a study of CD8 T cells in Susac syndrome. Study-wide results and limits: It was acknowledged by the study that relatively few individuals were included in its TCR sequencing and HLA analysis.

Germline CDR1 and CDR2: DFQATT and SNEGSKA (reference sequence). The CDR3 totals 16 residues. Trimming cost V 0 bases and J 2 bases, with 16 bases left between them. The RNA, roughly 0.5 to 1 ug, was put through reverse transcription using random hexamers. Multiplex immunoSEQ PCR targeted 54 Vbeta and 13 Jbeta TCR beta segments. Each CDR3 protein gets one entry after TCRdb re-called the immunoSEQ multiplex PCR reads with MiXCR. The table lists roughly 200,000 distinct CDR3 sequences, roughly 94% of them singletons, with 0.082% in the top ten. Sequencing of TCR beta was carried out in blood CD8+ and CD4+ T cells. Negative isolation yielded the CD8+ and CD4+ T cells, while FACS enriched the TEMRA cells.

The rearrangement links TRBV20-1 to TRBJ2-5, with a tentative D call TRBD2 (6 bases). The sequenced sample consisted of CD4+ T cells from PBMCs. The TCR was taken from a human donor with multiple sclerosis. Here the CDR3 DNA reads TGCAGTGCTAGAGATCTCGCGGCTAGCGCACAAGAGACCCAGTACTTC. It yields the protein CSARDLAASAQETQYF.